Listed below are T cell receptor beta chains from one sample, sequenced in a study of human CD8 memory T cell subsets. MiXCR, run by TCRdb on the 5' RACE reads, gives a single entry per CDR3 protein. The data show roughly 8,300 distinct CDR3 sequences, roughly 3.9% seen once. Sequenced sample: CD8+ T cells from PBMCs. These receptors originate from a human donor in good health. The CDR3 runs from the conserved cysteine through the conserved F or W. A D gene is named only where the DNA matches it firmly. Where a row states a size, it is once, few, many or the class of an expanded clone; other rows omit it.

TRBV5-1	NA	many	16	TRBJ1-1	TGCGCCAGCAGCCTCGTTTATGGGGGGTCGGACACTGAAGCTTTCTTT	CASSLVYGGSDTEAFF
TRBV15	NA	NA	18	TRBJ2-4	TGTGCCACCAGCAGAGATAGATTCTTCGGCCGACCAGTTCTTCATTTCTACTTC	CATSRDRFFGRPVLHFYF
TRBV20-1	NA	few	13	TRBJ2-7	TGCAGTGTAACAAGTGACAGCTCCTACGAGCAGTACTTC	CSVTSDSSYEQYF
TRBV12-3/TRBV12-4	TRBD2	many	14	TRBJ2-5	TGTGCCAGCGGGTCCTGGACTAGCGAAGAGACCCAGTACTTC	CASGSWTSEETQYF
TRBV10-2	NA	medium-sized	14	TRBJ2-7	TGCGCCAGCAGTGTCCAGGCGGCACGGGACGAGCAGTACTTC	CASSVQAARDEQYF
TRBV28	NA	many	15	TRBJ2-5	TGTGCCAGCAGTTTGGAGGGCCGGTGGTTAGAGACCCAGTACTTC	CASSLEGRWLETQYF
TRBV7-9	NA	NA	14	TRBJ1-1	TGTGCCAGCAGCTTTTCCGGGGGCGCCACTGAAGCTTTCTTT	CASSFSGGATEAFF
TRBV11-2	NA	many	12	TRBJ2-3	TGTGCCAGCAGCTCCACCGGCGCCACGCAGTATTTT	CASSSTGATQYF
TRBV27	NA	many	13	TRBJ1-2	TGTGCCAGCAGTTTAACAGGCGTCTATGGCTACACCTTC	CASSLTGVYGYTF
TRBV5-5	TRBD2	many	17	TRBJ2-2	TGTGCCAGCAGCTTCGGACTAGCGGGAGATTCGGCCGGGGAGCTGTTTTTT	CASSFGLAGDSAGELFF
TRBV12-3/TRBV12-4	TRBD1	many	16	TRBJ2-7	TGTGCCAGCAGTTCAACCGGGACAGGGGGCCTCTACGAGCAGTACTTC	CASSSTGTGGLYEQYF
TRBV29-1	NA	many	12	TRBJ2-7	TGCAGCGTTGGAGCAGGGGGGTACGAGCAGTACTTC	CSVGAGGYEQYF
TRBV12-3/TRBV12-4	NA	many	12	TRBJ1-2	TGTGCCAGCAGCTCGGGGAGGGTTGGCTACACCTTC	CASSSGRVGYTF
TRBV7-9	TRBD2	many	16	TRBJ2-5	TGTGCCAGCAGCAAGTCCCCTGCGGCGGGGGAAGAGACCCAGTACTTC	CASSKSPAAGEETQYF
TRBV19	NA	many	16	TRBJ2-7	TGTGCCAGTAGTATAAGAGGAGGGGGCCCCTCCTACGAGCAGTACTTC	CASSIRGGGPSYEQYF
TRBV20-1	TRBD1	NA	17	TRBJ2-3	TGCAGTGCTAGAGATCCAGGACAGGTAACCTTCACAGATACGCAGTATTTT	CSARDPGQVTFTDTQYF
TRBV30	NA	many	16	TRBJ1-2	TGTGCCTGGGACGACTCGCGGAGGGCGGCAATCTATGGCTACACCTTC	CAWDDSRRAAIYGYTF
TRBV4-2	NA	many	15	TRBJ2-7	TGTGCCAGCAGCCAAGATCCCAGGGGAGGGTACGAGCAGTACTTC	CASSQDPRGGYEQYF
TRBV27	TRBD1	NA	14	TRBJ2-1	TGTGCCAGCAGTTGGATAACAGGGGGCGGCGAGCAGTTCTTC	CASSWITGGGEQFF
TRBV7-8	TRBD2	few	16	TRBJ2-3	TGTGCCAGCAGCTTAGTGGCGGGGGGGCTCTCAGATACGCAGTATTTT	CASSLVAGGLSDTQYF
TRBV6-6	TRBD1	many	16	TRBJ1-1	TGTGCCAGCAGTTACCCTGACAGGGGGGAGGACACTGAAGCTTTCTTT	CASSYPDRGEDTEAFF
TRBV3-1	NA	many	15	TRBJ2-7	TGTGCCAGCAGCCAAGGTTTGTTGGGGTCTTACGAGCAGTACTTC	CASSQGLLGSYEQYF
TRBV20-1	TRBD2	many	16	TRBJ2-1	TGCAGTGCTAGAGAGACTAGCGGGGATTCCTACAATGAGCAGTTCTTC	CSARETSGDSYNEQFF
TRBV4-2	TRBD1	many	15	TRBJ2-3	TGTGCCAGCAGCCAAGGGACAGGGCTTGAAGATACGCAGTATTTT	CASSQGTGLEDTQYF
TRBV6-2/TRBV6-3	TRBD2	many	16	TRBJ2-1	TGTGCCAGCAGCTTCGAGCCGGGACTACCTAATGATGAGCAGTTCTTC	CASSFEPGLPNDEQFF
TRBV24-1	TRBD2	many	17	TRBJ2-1	TGTGCCACCAGTGACCTCAAGACTAGCGGGGACTACAATGAGCAGTTCTTC	CATSDLKTSGDYNEQFF
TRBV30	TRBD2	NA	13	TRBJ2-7	TGTGCCTGGAGGCTAGCGGGAGGAAACGAGCAGTACTTC	CAWRLAGGNEQYF
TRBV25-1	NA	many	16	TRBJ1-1	TGTGCCAGCAGTGTTAGGGCAGGGCTAAGGAACACTGAAGCTTTCTTT	CASSVRAGLRNTEAFF
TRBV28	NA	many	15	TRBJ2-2	TGTGCCAGCAGCAACCGGGACTTACAAACCGGGGAGCTGTTTTTT	CASSNRDLQTGELFF
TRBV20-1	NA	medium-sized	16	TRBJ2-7	TGCAGTGCTAGAATCGTGGCGAAGGGTTTTTCCTACGAGCAGTACTTC	CSARIVAKGFSYEQYF
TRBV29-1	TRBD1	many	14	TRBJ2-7	TGCAGCATACGACAGGGGAGCAATCCCTACGAGCAGTACTTC	CSIRQGSNPYEQYF
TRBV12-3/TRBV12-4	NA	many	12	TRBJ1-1	TGTGCCAGCGTCACGGACAGCACTGAAGCTTTCTTT	CASVTDSTEAFF
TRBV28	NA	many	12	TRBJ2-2	TGTGCCAGCAGTACAAACACCGGGGAGCTGTTTTTT	CASSTNTGELFF
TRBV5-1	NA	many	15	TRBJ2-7	TGCGCCAGCAGCTTCCACCTGACAGGGAGGGGCGAGCAGTACTTC	CASSFHLTGRGEQYF
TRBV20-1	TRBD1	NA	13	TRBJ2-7	TGCAGTGCACGGGACAGGGGGCGATACGAGCAGTACTTC	CSARDRGRYEQYF
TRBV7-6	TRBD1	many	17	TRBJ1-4	TGTGCCAGCAGCTCCCCGAGGACAGGGGGACGTTATGAAAAACTGTTTTTT	CASSSPRTGGRYEKLFF
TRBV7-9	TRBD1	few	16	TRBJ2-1	TGTGCCAGCAGCTTATGGCAGGGGGTAGGCTACAATGAGCAGTTCTTC	CASSLWQGVGYNEQFF
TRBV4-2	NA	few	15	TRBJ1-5	TGTGCCAGCAGCCAAGACGGACGGTCCGATCAGCCCCAGCATTTT	CASSQDGRSDQPQHF
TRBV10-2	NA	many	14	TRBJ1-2	TGCGCCAGCAGTATGACAGCTACGAACTATGGCTACACCTTC	CASSMTATNYGYTF
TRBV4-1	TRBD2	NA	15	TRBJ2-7	TGCGCCAGCAGCCAAGGGACTAGCGCCAACTACGAGCAGTACTTC	CASSQGTSANYEQYF
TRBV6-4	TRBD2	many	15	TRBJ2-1	TGTGCCAGCAGTGACTCTAGCGGGGGGGCCAATGAGCAGTTCTTC	CASSDSSGGANEQFF
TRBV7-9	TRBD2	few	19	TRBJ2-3	TGTGCCAGCAGCTCACTAGCGCCCCTGACTAGCGGGGTCACAGATACGCAGTATTTT	CASSSLAPLTSGVTDTQYF
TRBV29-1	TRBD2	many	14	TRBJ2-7	TGCAGCGTTGGCGTGGGGACTAGCGGGAACGAGCAGTACTTC	CSVGVGTSGNEQYF
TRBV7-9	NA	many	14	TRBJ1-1	TGTGCCAGCACCCCGGGTTCTAGTGGGACTGAAGCTTTCTTT	CASTPGSSGTEAFF
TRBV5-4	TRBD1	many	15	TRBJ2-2	TGTGCCAGCAGCCCGCCGGGACAGGGAGGTGGGGAGCTGTTTTTT	CASSPPGQGGGELFF
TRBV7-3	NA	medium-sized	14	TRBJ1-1	TGTGCCAGCAGCTTAATTCCGGGGAACACTGAAGCTTTCTTT	CASSLIPGNTEAFF
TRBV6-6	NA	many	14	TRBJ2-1	TGTGCCAGCAGTTTGCGGTGGCTACCCAATGAGCAGTTCTTC	CASSLRWLPNEQFF
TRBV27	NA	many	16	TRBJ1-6	TGTGCCAGCAGCCCGTTGGGACAAATGTATAATTCACCCCTCCACTTT	CASSPLGQMYNSPLHF
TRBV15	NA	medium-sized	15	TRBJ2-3	TGTGCCACCAGCAGAGATGCCCCGGCGACAGATACGCAGTATTTT	CATSRDAPATDTQYF